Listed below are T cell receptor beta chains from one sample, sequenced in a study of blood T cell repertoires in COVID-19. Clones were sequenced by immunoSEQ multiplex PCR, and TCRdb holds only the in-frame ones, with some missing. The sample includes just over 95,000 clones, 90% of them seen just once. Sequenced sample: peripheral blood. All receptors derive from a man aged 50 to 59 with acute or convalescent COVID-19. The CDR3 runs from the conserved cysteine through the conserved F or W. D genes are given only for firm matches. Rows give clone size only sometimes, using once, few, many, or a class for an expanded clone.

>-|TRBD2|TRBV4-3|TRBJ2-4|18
CASSQGGTSGLAKNIQYF
TGCGCCAGCAGCCAAGGAGGGACTAGCGGATTAGCCAAAAACATTCAGTACTTC
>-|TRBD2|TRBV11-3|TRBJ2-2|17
CASSVGTSGRMAGELFF
TGTGCCAGCAGCGTCGGGACTAGCGGGAGGATGGCCGGGGAGCTGTTTTTT
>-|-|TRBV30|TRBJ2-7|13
CAWSAGPLLEQYF
TGTGCCTGGAGTGCAGGGCCCCTCCTCGAGCAGTACTTC
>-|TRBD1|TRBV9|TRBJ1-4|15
CASSVGRGLFEKLFF
TGTGCCAGCAGCGTAGGCAGGGGGCTGTTTGAAAAACTGTTTTTT
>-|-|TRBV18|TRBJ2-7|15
CASSPEGGVWYEQYF
TGTGCCAGCTCACCTGAAGGGGGGGTTTGGTACGAGCAGTACTTC
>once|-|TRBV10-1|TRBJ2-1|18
CARKNSGSHMSSYNEQFF
TGCGCCAGGAAAAATTCGGGATCACATATGAGCTCCTACAATGAGCAGTTCTTC
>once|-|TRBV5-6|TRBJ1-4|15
CASSLAGSIDEKLFF
TGTGCCAGCAGCCTCGCCGGGAGTATAGATGAAAAACTGTTTTTT
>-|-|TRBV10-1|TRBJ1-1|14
CASSEVSGVTEAFF
TGCGCCAGCAGTGAGGTCTCGGGGGTTACTGAAGCTTTCTTT
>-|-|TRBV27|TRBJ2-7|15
CASSLAGGHSYEQYF
TGTGCCAGCAGTTTAGCTGGGGGCCACTCCTACGAGCAGTACTTC
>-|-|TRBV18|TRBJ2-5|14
CASSPPARGETQYF
TGTGCCAGCTCACCACCCGCTAGGGGAGAGACCCAGTACTTC
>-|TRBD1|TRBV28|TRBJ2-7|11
CASSRGQGMYF
TGTGCCAGCAGCCGCGGACAGGGGATGTACTTC
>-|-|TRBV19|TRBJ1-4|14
CASTLRGRNEKLFF
TGTGCCAGTACCCTAAGGGGCAGAAATGAAAAACTGTTTTTT
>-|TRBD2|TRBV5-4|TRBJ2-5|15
CASSSTSGSLETQYF
TGTGCCAGCAGCTCGACTAGCGGGAGTTTGGAGACCCAGTACTTC
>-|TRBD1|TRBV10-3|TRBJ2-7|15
CAISESQQGNDEQYF
TGTGCCATCAGTGAGTCTCAACAGGGGAACGACGAGCAGTACTTC
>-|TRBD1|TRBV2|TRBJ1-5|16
CASSLTGGVFNQPQHF
TGTGCCAGCAGTTTGACAGGGGGCGTTTTCAATCAGCCCCAGCATTTT
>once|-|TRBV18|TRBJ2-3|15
CASSPLSAGTDTQYF
TGTGCCAGCTCACCCCTATCCGCGGGCACAGATACGCAGTATTTT
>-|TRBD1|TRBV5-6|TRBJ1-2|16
CASSSPGQGTAYGYTF
TGTGCCAGCAGCTCGCCGGGACAGGGGACAGCCTATGGCTACACCTTC
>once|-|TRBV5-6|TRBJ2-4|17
CASSLVGLAPQGNIQYF
TGTGCCAGCAGCCTCGTAGGGCTAGCTCCACAAGGGAACATTCAGTACTTC
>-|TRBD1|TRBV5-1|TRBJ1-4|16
CASSLGTGATNEKLFF
TGCGCCAGCAGCTTGGGGACAGGGGCAACTAATGAAAAACTGTTTTTT
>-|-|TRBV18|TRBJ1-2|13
CASSPPDFYGYTF
TGTGCCAGCTCACCACCAGACTTCTATGGCTACACCTTC
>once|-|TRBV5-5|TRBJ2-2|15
CASSWTVGDTGELFF
TGTGCCAGCAGCTGGACAGTAGGGGACACCGGGGAGCTGTTTTTT
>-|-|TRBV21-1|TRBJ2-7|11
CASSPLREQYF
TGTGCCAGCAGCCCCCTACGGGAGCAGTACTTC
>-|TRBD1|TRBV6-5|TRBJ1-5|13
CASSGTGVQPQHF
TGTGCCAGCAGCGGGACAGGGGTTCAGCCCCAGCATTTT
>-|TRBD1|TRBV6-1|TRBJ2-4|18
CASSEPGGLGVAKNIQYF
TGTGCCAGCAGTGAACCAGGGGGTCTGGGGGTTGCCAAAAACATTCAGTACTTC
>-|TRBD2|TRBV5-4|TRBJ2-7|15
CASSGRAGGSYEQYF
TGTGCCAGCAGTGGGCGTGCGGGAGGGTCCTACGAGCAGTACTTC
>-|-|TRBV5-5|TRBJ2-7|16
CASSLVPGSSSYEQYF
TGTGCCAGCAGCTTGGTTCCAGGGTCGAGCTCCTACGAGCAGTACTTC
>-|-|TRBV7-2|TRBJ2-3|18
CASSTPGQGQISTDTQYF
TGTGCCAGCAGTACCCCAGGCCAGGGGCAAATTAGCACAGATACGCAGTATTTT
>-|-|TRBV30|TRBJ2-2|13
CAWSTLVTGELFF
TGTGCCTGGAGCACACTAGTCACCGGGGAGCTGTTTTTT
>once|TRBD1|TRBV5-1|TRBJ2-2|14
CASSLEGATGELFF
TGCGCCAGCAGCTTGGAGGGGGCCACCGGGGAGCTGTTTTTT
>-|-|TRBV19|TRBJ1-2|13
CASSRSTNYGYTF
TGTGCCAGTAGTAGGAGCACTAACTATGGCTACACCTTC
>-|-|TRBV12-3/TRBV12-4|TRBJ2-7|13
CASSGLPLNEQYF
TGTGCCAGCTCTGGACTCCCGCTCAACGAGCAGTACTTC
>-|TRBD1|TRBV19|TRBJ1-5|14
CASSTGDSIQPQLF
TGTGCCAGTAGTACAGGGGACAGCATTCAGCCCCAGCTTTTT
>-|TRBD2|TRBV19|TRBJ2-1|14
CASGSGSSYNEQFF
TGTGCCAGTGGGAGCGGGAGCTCCTACAATGAGCAGTTCTTC
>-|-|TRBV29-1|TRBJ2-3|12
CSVEKQADTQYF
TGCAGCGTTGAGAAACAAGCAGATACGCAGTATTTT